These 18 T cell receptor beta chains were all obtained from the same sample, sequenced in a study of T cell responses to AZD1222 COVID-19 vaccine. The protocol was immunoSEQ multiplex PCR, while the TCRdb copy is restricted to in-frame clones and leaves out a portion. The sample comprises roughly 140,000 clones, around 88% of which are singletons, and around 2.2% rests with the top ten. Here the sequenced sample was peripheral blood, taken on day 0 of AZD1222 vaccination. These receptors were taken from an adult in good health.

This clone was seen just once. The V gene is TRBV15, the J gene TRBJ1-4; D gene ambiguous. The V gene lost 0 bases and the J gene lost 8 bases, with 7 bases spanning the gap. Germline V lookup: CDR1 LNHNV, CDR2 YYDKDF (reference sequence). CDR3 length: 13 residues. DNA of the CDR3: TGTGCCACCAGCAGAGATCGCGTGGAAAAACTGTTTTTT. Translated, it gives CATSRDRVEKLFF.

The chain recombines TRBV3-1 (or the pseudogene TRBV3-2) with TRBJ1-2; no definite D call. Germline-derived CDR1 and CDR2 are LGHDT and YNNKEL (reference sequence). The CDR3 extends over 14 amino acids. Trimming left V 4 bases short and J 8 bases short, with 17 bases between. The CDR3 DNA sequence: TGTGCCAGCAGCCTGGCGGGGAAGGGAGTCGGCTACACCTTC. Translation: CASSLAGKGVGYTF.

In this sample, this clone turned up once. V usage is TRBV27 and J usage is TRBJ2-3; D ambiguous. V was trimmed by 5 bases and J by 2 bases, leaving 11 bases between them. The CDR3 loop spans 14 amino acids. In germline, CDR1 is MNHEY, CDR2 SMNVEV (reference sequence). Written as DNA, the CDR3 is TGTGCCAGCAGTCTCGGGTCGGTCACAGATACGCAGTATTTT. It is translated as CASSLGSVTDTQYF.

This chain uses TRBV7-9 with TRBJ1-4, with D maybe TRBD1 (5 bases). The CDR3 extends over 14 amino acids. CDR1 and CDR2 from the germline V gene are SEHNR and FQNEAQ (reference sequence). Trimming took 2 bases from V and 7 from J, leaving 11 bases between them. The CDR3 DNA sequence: TGTGCCAGCAGCTTAAGAGGGGCAGGTGAAAAACTGTTTTTT. This encodes CASSLRGAGEKLFF.

The rearrangement joins TRBV4-3 to TRBJ2-4, with 7 nucleotides matching TRBD2. V gave up 1 base and J gave up 8 bases; unmatched junction bases: 8. This CDR3 is 15 amino acids long. In germline, CDR1 is LGHNA, CDR2 YSLEER. The CDR3 here is CASSQVAGAGHIQYF. CDR3 coding DNA: TGCGCCAGCAGCCAAGTAGCGGGCGCCGGGCACATTCAGTACTTC.

V usage is TRBV4-1 and J usage is TRBJ1-3; D unresolved. The CDR3 has 15 amino acids. Germline CDR1 MGHRA, CDR2 YSYEKL. V was clipped by 0 bases and J by 2 bases, with 8 bases between them. The CDR3 DNA reads as TGCGCCAGCAGCCAAGATCCGGGGACTGGAAACACCATATATTTT. Translation gives CASSQDPGTGNTIYF.

The chain links TRBV7-9 to TRBJ1-2; no reliable D call. Trimming removed 2 bases from V and 6 bases from J, with 10 bases in between. CDR3 length: 13 amino acids. Germline V gene lookup returns CDR1 SEHNR and CDR2 FQNEAQ (reference sequence). CDR3 DNA: TGTGCCAGCAGCTTACCCCCCAGCCATGGCTACACCTTC. Its translation is CASSLPPSHGYTF. Supplemented by reference TRBV7-9 and TRBJ1-2, the full variable domain reads DTGVSQNPRHKITKRGQNVTFRCDPISEHNRLYWYRQTLGQGPEFLTYFQNEAQLEKSRLLSDRFSAERPKGSFSTLEIQRTEQGDSAMYLCASSLPPSHGYTFGSGTRLTVV.

The rearrangement links TRBV29-1 to TRBJ1-4; TRBD1 matches 7 bases. The CDR3 sequence is 14 residues long. The trim removed 4 bases at V and 4 bases at J, leaving 6 bases unmatched. Germline V gene sequence: CDR1 SQVTM, CDR2 ANQGSEA. In DNA, the CDR3 is TGCAGCGTTGGGACAGGTGGGAGTAATGAAAAACTGTTTTTT. It translates to CSVGTGGSNEKLFF.

The CDR3 DNA is TGTGCCAGCCGTGCAAGTCCGGCTCTCTACGAGCAGTACTTC. It is translated as CASRASPALYEQYF. This rearrangement joins TRBV2 to TRBJ2-7; D ambiguous. The germline CDR1 and CDR2 sequences are SNHLY and FYNNEI. CDR3 length: 14 amino acids. Deletions cut 8 bases from V and 3 bases from J, with 17 bases between.

V usage is TRBV5-1 and J usage is TRBJ1-1; D is undetermined. The germline CDR1 and CDR2 sequences are SGHRS and YFSETQ. V was pared by 0 bases and J by 8 bases, with 14 bases between. This CDR3 contains 14 residues. The CDR3 loop is CASSLAVRPTEAFF. The CDR3 nucleotides read TGCGCCAGCAGCTTGGCCGTCAGACCCACGGAAGCTTTCTTT.

This clone was observed at least ten times. This chain links TRBV25-1 with TRBJ2-7; D remains ambiguous. V was cut by 4 bases and J by 3 bases, with 4 bases left in between. The germline V gene has CDR1 MGHDK and CDR2 SYGVNS. CDR3 length: 11 amino acids. The CDR3 reads CASSGLYEQYF. In DNA form, the CDR3 reads TGTGCCAGCAGTGGTCTCTACGAGCAGTACTTC.

Note on this clone: The junction differs from germline at one of its ends, possibly a read error. The sample has other DNA sequences that encode this CDR3 too. The chain joins TRBV7-2 to TRBJ2-2, with TRBD2 as a possible D gene (5 bases). CDR1 SGHTA and CDR2 FQGNSA come from the germline V gene. The length of the CDR3 is 13 residues. In DNA, the CDR3 is TGCGCCACCGGACTGCCCGGCAAGGGGGAGCTGTTTTTT. It encodes CATGLPGKGELFF.

This CDR3 is CASSLIVGPYGYTF. The CDR3, as DNA: TGTGCCAGCAGCTTAATAGTCGGGCCATATGGCTACACCTTC. The chain has TRBV7-3 and TRBJ1-2; D is undetermined. The ends were cut back, 1 base at V and 5 bases at J, with 11 bases in the middle. This CDR3 comprises 14 residues. Germline lookup yields CDR1 SGHTA and CDR2 FQGTGA.

V gene TRBV7-9 combines with J gene TRBJ2-6, with D uncertain. The CDR3 has 18 residues. Germline CDR1 reads SEHNR; CDR2 reads FQNEAQ (reference sequence). V shed 1 base and J shed 4 bases, with 17 bases lying between them. The CDR3 region is CASSLDAGPGSGANVLTF. CDR3 nucleotide sequence: TGTGCCAGCAGCTTAGACGCAGGCCCAGGTTCAGGGGCCAACGTCCTGACTTTC.

CDR3 region: CASSPVLGSPLHF. CDR3 nucleotides: TGTGCCAGCAGTCCCGTCCTGGGATCACCCCTCCACTTT. The rearrangement joins TRBV25-1 to TRBJ1-6; D is uncertain. The CDR3 runs 13 residues. V was trimmed by 5 bases and J by 10 bases, leaving 12 bases between them. Germline lookup yields CDR1 MGHDK and CDR2 SYGVNS.

A few counts support this clone. The rearrangement uses TRBV7-9 and TRBJ1-3; perhaps TRBD1 as D (5 bases). Germline CDR1 is SEHNR and CDR2 is FQNEAQ (reference sequence). V was pared by 8 bases and J by 0 bases, with 11 bases between. This CDR3 comprises 14 residues. The CDR3 sequence: CASGTGISGNTIYF. The CDR3 DNA reads as TGTGCCAGCGGGACGGGGATCTCTGGAAACACCATATATTTT.

The chain links TRBV7-9 to TRBJ2-1; tentatively, D is TRBD2 (6 bases). Germline V lookup: CDR1 SEHNR, CDR2 FQNEAQ (reference sequence). Trimming removed 9 bases at V and 8 bases at J, with 11 bases between. The CDR3 length is 11 residues. In DNA form, the CDR3 reads TGTGCCAGGGAGGAGGGGTATGAGCAGTTCTTC. It translates to CAREEGYEQFF.

The chain combines TRBV30 with TRBJ1-1; no clear D. Per germline, CDR1 GTSNPN and CDR2 SVGIG (reference sequence). The CDR3 runs to 12 residues. Deletions cut 0 bases from V and 11 bases from J, with 13 bases between. CDR3 sequence reads: CAWSVSAGWAFF. The CDR3 DNA sequence: TGTGCCTGGAGTGTATCTGCGGGGTGGGCTTTCTTT.